The source of this T cell receptor beta chain is a study of glioma-infiltrating T cells. Study-level findings and limits: Above-expected tissue-blood divergence occurred in all gliomas, most in low-grade ones.

In this sample, this clonotype turned up a few times. The antigen is undetermined. Amplification of TCR alpha and beta CDR3 regions from RNA used iRepertoire nested multiplex PCR. For one-step reverse transcription and amplification, about 85-400 ng of tissue mRNA or PBMC total RNA was used. TCRdb independently ran MiXCR on the multiplex PCR reads; one entry per CDR3 protein. The sample has roughly 130,000 distinct CDR3 sequences, 24% seen once. The CDR3 loop spans 15 amino acids. V was cut by 3 bases and J by 0 bases, with 9 bases left in between. CDR1 is KGHSH and CDR2 is LQKENI in the germline V gene.

The TCR originated in a human donor with low-grade glioma or glioblastoma, undergoing nonglioma brain surgery, or in good health (not recorded which). The sample comprised glioma tissue, nonneoplastic brain tissue, or PBMCs (not recorded which). The V call is TRBV18, the J call TRBJ2-4; D gene ambiguous. The CDR3 is CASSPQVLAKNIQYF. CDR3 DNA: TGTGCCAGCTCACCCCAAGTCCTAGCCAAAAACATTCAGTACTTC.